This T cell receptor (beta chain) was observed in a study of identical twins (dated by TCRdb to between 2015 and 2016). Regarding the complete study: TCR alpha and beta repertoires from monozygotic twins, unrelated adults of various ages and cord blood were deep-sequenced to test whether fetal clonotypes persist. Replicate twin experiments were performed at different times using different library preparation protocols to rule out contamination. Study-wide findings and limitations: In monozygotic twins, out-of-frame TCR alpha sharing was systematically underestimated by recombination models, although the models agreed with sharing between unrelated individuals. Invariant T cells such as MAIT and iNKT could partly confound zero-insertion analyses, though diverse VJ usage argued against this for most clonotypes. Compared with coincidental sharing between unrelated individuals, out-of-frame TCR alpha sequences shared between twins had an excess of sequences with low generation probability. Abundant cord blood beta clonotypes had fewer insertions, young adult naive repertoires showed a similar but weaker trend, and memory repertoires showed no such trend. Excess twin sharing in beta out-of-frame sequences was weaker because fewer shared sequences lowered the signal-to-noise ratio. Conclusions relied on cross-sectional statistical analysis, since the same donors could not be followed over many years.

As for this clonotype: No antigen is known for it. No much larger clone exists at a distance of one base, and base qualities are not known.

From the germline V gene, CDR1 is SGHRS and CDR2 is YFSETQ. Measured from the cysteine to the phenylalanine, the CDR3 is 14 residues long. This entry keeps only the CDR3 DNA: 42 bases, framed from base 1. Trimming takes 4 bases from V and 4 bases from J, and the germline ends sit 13 bases apart. Library creation used 5' RACE. The sequencer listed for this sample is Illumina HiSeq 2000. Template switching added a universal primer binding site, and the final cDNA carried a unique molecular identifier that allowed TCR cDNA molecules to be counted accurately. First-strand cDNA for TCR alpha and beta chains was synthesized from specific primers in the conserved constant-segment region. To control for contamination, every cDNA library carried two barcodes: a SMART-Mk sample barcode plus Illumina barcodes. Two successive PCR steps introduced TruSeq adapter sequences along with Illumina sample barcodes. The TCR alpha and beta cDNA libraries were sequenced on the Illumina HiSeq platform using custom primers. Processing in the source paper ran as follows. Unique molecular identifiers were extracted from raw reads with MiGEC, and CDR3 positions were determined with MiXCR. Recombination models were inferred per individual with the repgenHMM and IGoR tools using an EM algorithm. The analysis of shared clonotypes was done with the tcR package in R, with sharing normalized by the product of cloneset sizes. Out-of-frame nonproductive sequences were analyzed to study raw recombination free of thymic and clonal selection effects. TCRdb took the public reads, trimmed them with fastp at Q25, ran MiXCR for clone calling and kept in-frame beta chains. Rows with one shared CDR3 protein collapse into an entry with the most common genes and DNA. V and J calls and clone size were set by TCRdb, not the authors. For this sample there are 600,000 to 850,000 distinct CDR3 sequences; 15% to 20% appear just once. Around 12% of the sample is taken by the ten largest.

Only healthy Caucasian donors were included. The twin cohort comprised three pairs of female monozygotic twins, all aged roughly 18 to 29 years. Peripheral blood mononuclear cells were used as the source from which RNA for TCR libraries was isolated. These same data were also listed under a study on T cells expressing NK-cell markers. As the second paper documents: Eight or nine donors provided sorted CD3+CD56+NKG2C+, CD3+CD56+NKG2C- and CD3+CD56-NKG2C+ T-cell subsets, whose TCR beta-chain repertoires were profiled. Of the eight sequenced donors, seven were found to be HCMV-seropositive and one was found to be HCMV-seronegative. To restrict sorting to alphabetaTCR-expressing T cells, an anti-gammadeltaTCR antibody was added in several experiments. In several donors, the dominant CD3+CD56+NKG2C+ clonotypes ranked among the top 10 CD8+ clonotypes, making up roughly 1.0-8% of CD8+ T cells. Those dominant clonotypes were again the most abundant among CD3+CD56-NKG2C+ cells in a few donors, at roughly 25-60.1%. It remained unclear whether the expanded NKG2C-expressing T cell clones were specific for HCMV antigens. All eight donors whose samples were sequenced were randomly selected healthy volunteers, three of them men and five women. To determine HCMV serostatus, a commercial ELISA kit was used to detect HCMV-specific IgG in serum. For roughly 6 donors, bulk peripheral blood T-cell repertoires were additionally sequenced from unsorted PBMC. MIGEC handled demultiplexing of the reads and grouping by UMI, while MiTCR was used to assemble and quantify clonotypes. To exclude erroneous sequences, only TCR cDNA sequences supported by at least two reads were retained. The tcR package was used for downstream repertoire analysis, and clonotypes were matched between fractions using CDR3 nucleotide sequence together with V segment. VDJmatch was used to annotate antigen specificity against VDJdb, with one amino acid substitution in CDR3 permitted.

The V and J segments used are TRBV5-1 and TRBJ2-3, with no D gene named confidently. Sequenced: PBMCs. This TCR was sampled from a woman younger than 35 in good health. The DNA reads as follows: TGCGCCAGCAGCACGGCCCCAGGCCCAGATACGCAGTATTTT. Its protein reads: CASSTAPGPDTQYF.